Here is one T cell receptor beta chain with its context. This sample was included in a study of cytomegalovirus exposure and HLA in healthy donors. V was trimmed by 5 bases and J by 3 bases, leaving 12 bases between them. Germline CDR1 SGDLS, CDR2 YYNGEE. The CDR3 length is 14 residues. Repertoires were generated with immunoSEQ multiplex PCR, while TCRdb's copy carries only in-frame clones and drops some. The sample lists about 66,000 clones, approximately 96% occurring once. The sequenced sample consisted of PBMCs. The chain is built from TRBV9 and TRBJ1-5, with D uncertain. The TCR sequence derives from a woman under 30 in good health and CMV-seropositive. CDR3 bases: TGTGCCAGCAGTCCCACTGCTTACAATCAGCCCCAGCATTTT. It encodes CASSPTAYNQPQHF.